The next 5 T cell receptor beta chains were all read from a single sample in a study of cytomegalovirus exposure and HLA in healthy donors. The PCR made use of 60 Vbeta and 13 Jbeta primers. Sequencing used immunoSEQ multiplex PCR; TCRdb keeps in-frame clones, though not all of them. The sample comprises about 150,000 clones, just under 80% of which are singletons, and 1% rests with the top ten. The sequencing sample was made of PBMCs. These receptor sequences come from a woman aged 50 to 60 in good health and CMV-seropositive.

This clone was counted once. This chain joins TRBV9 and TRBJ1-3; 7 bases match TRBD1. This CDR3 has 17 amino acids. CDR1 is SGDLS and CDR2 is YYNGEE in the germline V gene. After removal of 0 bases from V and 0 bases from J, the junction contained 6 bases not matched to a gene. The DNA of the CDR3 is TGTGCCAGCAGCGTAGGAAGGGGGCTGAACTCTGGAAACACCATATATTTT. This gives the protein CASSVGRGLNSGNTIYF.

This sequence joins TRBV6-7 and TRBJ2-3; 11 nucleotides line up with TRBD2. TRBV6-7 belongs to the ORF category, with a function that is uncertain. The CDR3 runs to 15 residues. Germline trimming cut 7 bases from V and 6 bases from J; bases unmatched to any gene: 9. CDR3 sequence: CASNYSGRADDTQYF. The CDR3 nucleotides read TGTGCCAGCAATTATAGCGGGAGGGCCGATGATACGCAGTATTTT.

The chain employs TRBV19 and TRBJ2-2, with TRBD1 identical over 7 bases. The CDR3 sequence is 16 residues long. The J segment lost 4 bases and the V segment lost 5 bases, leaving 10 bases of the junction unmatched. CDR1 LNHDA and CDR2 SQIVND come from the germline V gene (reference sequence). The CDR3 DNA is TGTGCCAGTAGTCCGATACAGGGGTCCTCCACCGGGGAGCTGTTTTTT. Amino acids: CASSPIQGSSTGELFF.

The chain links TRBV4-2 to TRBJ2-1, with TRBD2 matching 14 bases. The V gene end was trimmed by 5 bases and the J gene end by 7 bases; junction bases not matched to a gene: 4. The CDR3 has 15 residues. The germline gives CDR1 LGHNA, CDR2 YNFKEQ. CDR3 bases: TGTGCCAGCAGCACCCGGACTAGCGGGAGGAATGAGCAGTTCTTC. Translating it yields CASSTRTSGRNEQFF.

V and J are TRBV15 and TRBJ1-1; D is undetermined. Trimming pared 1 base from V and 5 bases from J, leaving 11 bases between. The CDR3 consists of 14 residues. Germline CDR1 LNHNV, CDR2 YYDKDF (reference sequence). The CDR3 DNA reads TGTGCCACCAGCAGAGTCCCGGGTCTTACTGAAGCTTTCTTT. Translation: CATSRVPGLTEAFF.